This is a list of T cell receptor beta chains from one sample in a study of tumor-infiltrating lymphocytes in primary liver carcinoma. TCRdb analysed the multiplex PCR reads with MiXCR anew, one entry per CDR3 protein. The sample has 330,000 or so distinct CDR3 sequences, 65% seen once; the top ten hold roughly 6%. The sequencing sample was made of peripheral blood. The receptor set was obtained from a man aged 35 to 55 with primary liver carcinoma and hepatitis B virus infection. The CDR3 runs from the conserved cysteine through the conserved F or W. A D gene is named only where the DNA matches it firmly. A clone size is listed for some rows: how often the clone was seen (once, few, many), or a class if it is expanded.

13	TRBJ1-1	NA	TRBV7-3	NA	TGTGCCAGCAGCTTAAAAGGGGGCACTGAAGCTTTCTTT	CASSLKGGTEAFF
18	TRBJ2-3	TRBD2	TRBV4-3	many	TGCGCCAGCAGCCACCATCCCGGGACTAGCGGTAGCACAGATACGCAGTATTTT	CASSHHPGTSGSTDTQYF
15	TRBJ1-5	TRBD1	TRBV6-1	NA	TGTGCCAGCAGCCCCGGACAGGGGACGAATCAGCCCCAGCATTTT	CASSPGQGTNQPQHF
16	TRBJ2-5	NA	TRBV29-1	many	TGCAGCGTTGAAATACTAACACGGGGGAACCAAGAGACCCAGTACTTC	CSVEILTRGNQETQYF
15	TRBJ2-7	TRBD2	TRBV28	few	TGTGCCAGCACCCTAAGAGCGGGACTCTCCTACGAGCAGTACTTC	CASTLRAGLSYEQYF
15	TRBJ2-3	NA	TRBV11-2	NA	TGTGCCAACAGCTTAGAACAGGCGAGCACAGATACGCAGTTTTTT	CANSLEQASTDTQFF
16	TRBJ2-7	TRBD2	TRBV30	many	TGTGCCTGGACCCTGGGACTAGCGGGAGGAGGCTACGAGCAGTACTTC	CAWTLGLAGGGYEQYF
15	TRBJ2-3	TRBD1	TRBV6-5	NA	TGTGCCAGCAGTTTAGGACAGGGGGGGGTAGATACGCAGTATTTT	CASSLGQGGVDTQYF
15	TRBJ1-4	NA	TRBV10-3	NA	TGTGCCATCAGTGAGCAGAGGGCAACTAATGAAAAACTGTTTTTT	CAISEQRATNEKLFF
15	TRBJ1-5	TRBD1	TRBV4-3	many	TGCGCCAGCAGCCAACGGACAGGGGGAGCTCAGCCCCAGCATTTT	CASSQRTGGAQPQHF
13	TRBJ1-4	NA	TRBV6-5	many	TGTGCCAGCAGTTGGGAGCGGGGCGAAAAACTGTTTTTT	CASSWERGEKLFF
14	TRBJ2-7	TRBD2	TRBV28	NA	TGTGCTAGCAGTTACCTAGCGGGAGGGTACGATCAGTACTTC	CASSYLAGGYDQYF
21	TRBJ2-7	NA	TRBV11-2	NA	TGTGCCGGCAGCTTAAATAGGCGATTAGGGGGACTAACGGATAGCTCCTACGAGCAGTACTTC	CAGSLNRRLGGLTDSSYEQYF
14	TRBJ1-2	NA	TRBV6-2/TRBV6-3	NA	TGTGCCAGCAGGGATCCAGGGCAGGGCGGTGGCTACAACTTC	CASRDPGQGGGYNF
14	TRBJ2-1	TRBD2	TRBV12-3/TRBV12-4	NA	TGTGCCAGCAGTTTGATGTCTAGCGGGGATGAGCAGTTCTTC	CASSLMSSGDEQFF
16	TRBJ2-3	TRBD2	TRBV5-4	many	TGTGCCAGCAGCAAGACTAGCGGGAGCGTTTCGGATACGCAGTATTTT	CASSKTSGSVSDTQYF
15	TRBJ1-5	NA	TRBV7-8	NA	TGTGCCAGTAGCCCCATGTCGAGGGGCCAGCAGCCCCAGCATTTT	CASSPMSRGQQPQHF
15	TRBJ1-5	NA	TRBV5-1	NA	TGCGCCAGCAGCTTGTATGGGGGGAAGGATCAGCCCCAGCATTTT	CASSLYGGKDQPQHF
13	TRBJ2-3	TRBD2	TRBV13	few	TGTGCCGGGGCTCGCGGGAGCGAGAATACGCAGTATTTT	CAGARGSENTQYF
14	TRBJ1-5	NA	TRBV4-1	NA	TGCGCCAGCAGCCACCTCGGTGCCAATCGGACCCAGCATTTC	CASSHLGANRTQHF
15	TRBJ2-1	TRBD1	TRBV11-1	many	TGTGCCAGCAGCTTAGCAGGGGGCCGACCGGATGAGCAGTTCTTC	CASSLAGGRPDEQFF
18	TRBJ2-2	TRBD2	TRBV12-3/TRBV12-4	NA	TGTGCCACCTACCTAGGGGCGGGAGGATCTTCGAACACCGGGGAGCTGTTTTTT	CATYLGAGGSSNTGELFF
15	TRBJ2-4	TRBD2	TRBV12-3/TRBV12-4	NA	TGTGCCAGCAGTGCGTCCGGGACTAGCGGACACAGGGCCCAATTC	CASSASGTSGHRAQF
14	TRBJ2-7	TRBD1	TRBV29-1	NA	TGCAACGTTAGTAGGAGGACAGGGGGCTACGAGCAGTACTTC	CNVSRRTGGYEQYF
14	TRBJ1-1	NA	TRBV6-6	NA	TGTGCCAGCAGTTACCGGGGGGCAAACACTGAAGCTTTCTTT	CASSYRGANTEAFF
14	TRBJ1-2	NA	TRBV6-2/TRBV6-3	NA	TGTGTCAGCAGTCCAACCATCGACAACTATGGCTACACCTTC	CVSSPTIDNYGYTF
15	TRBJ1-6	TRBD1	TRBV7-9	NA	TGTGCCAGCAGTAAGACAGGGATCCGCGATTCACCCCTCCACTTT	CASSKTGIRDSPLHF
12	TRBJ2-3	NA	TRBV5-6	many	TGTGCCAGCAGCTCGGGGTTAGATACGCAGTATTTT	CASSSGLDTQYF
15	TRBJ2-1	NA	TRBV18	NA	TGTGCCAGCTCACCAGACAGTTGGTCCTACAATGAGCAGTTCTTC	CASSPDSWSYNEQFF
13	TRBJ1-1	NA	TRBV7-2	NA	TGTGCCAGCAGCGCGATGGGGGGCACTGAAGCTTTCTTT	CASSAMGGTEAFF
11	TRBJ2-5	NA	TRBV19	NA	TGTGCCAGTAGTATGTTGGACAAGAGGTACTTC	CASSMLDKRYF
17	TRBJ2-3	TRBD1	TRBV5-4	NA	TGTACCAGCAGCTTGGTCGGGACAGGGGGTAGCACAGATACGCAGTATTTT	CTSSLVGTGGSTDTQYF
16	TRBJ2-7	NA	TRBV5-6	NA	TGTGCCAGCGGCTCAACTGTGGGACTCTCCCTCTACGAGCAGTACTTC	CASGSTVGLSLYEQYF
17	TRBJ2-1	TRBD2	TRBV12-3/TRBV12-4	NA	TGTGCCCGCATAGGGACTAGCGGAGTCTCCTCCTACAATGTGCAGTTCTTC	CARIGTSGVSSYNVQFF
15	TRBJ2-3	NA	TRBV10-1	NA	TGCACCAGCACTGACGAGGGTAAACAGCACGATACGCAGTATTTT	CTSTDEGKQHDTQYF
15	TRBJ2-7	NA	TRBV11-2	NA	TGTGCCAACAACCACTACCGACAGAACCTAGCCGAGCAGTACTTC	CANNHYRQNLAEQYF
12	TRBJ1-1	NA	TRBV11-3	NA	TGTGCCAGCAGAGTGGGAAACATTGAAGCTTTCTTT	CASRVGNIEAFF
12	TRBJ1-1	TRBD1	TRBV9	NA	TGTGCCAGCAGCGCAGGGGGTTCCGAAGCTTTCTTT	CASSAGGSEAFF
12	TRBJ2-1	NA	TRBV29-1	NA	TGCAGGGTCGAACCAGGGGCCCGTGAGCAGTTCTTT	CRVEPGAREQFF
17	TRBJ2-2	TRBD2	TRBV4-3	NA	TGCGCCCACGTGGGATTAGCGGGAGGGCCGTCGGCCGGGGAGCTGTTTTTT	CAHVGLAGGPSAGELFF
14	TRBJ2-1	TRBD2	TRBV11-2	once	TGTGCCAGCAGACTAGCGGGAGAGCACAATGAGCAGTTCTTC	CASRLAGEHNEQFF
11	TRBJ2-5	NA	TRBV11-2	many	TGTGCCAGCAGCCAAGGAGAGACCCAGTACTTC	CASSQGETQYF
13	TRBJ2-7	NA	TRBV12-3/TRBV12-4	NA	TGTGCCACCAGCACAGACTTCGCGGACGAGCAATACTTC	CATSTDFADEQYF
15	TRBJ2-7	NA	TRBV11-2	NA	TGTGCCAGCAGCAATTATCCCCGACAGTCCTACGAGCAATACTTC	CASSNYPRQSYEQYF
17	TRBJ1-1	TRBD1	TRBV6-5	NA	TGTGCCGGCAGTCCCGGGACAGGGGGCCGCGGTAACACTGAAGCCTTCTTT	CAGSPGTGGRGNTEAFF
13	TRBJ2-7	NA	TRBV7-8	NA	TGTGCCAGCAGCCCCGTCGGTTTCCACGAGCAGTACTTC	CASSPVGFHEQYF
17	TRBJ2-6	NA	TRBV4-2	NA	TGTGCCAGCAGCCAAGACTGGGCCCGCTTTGGGGCCAACATCCTGACTTTC	CASSQDWARFGANILTF
12	TRBJ2-7	NA	TRBV28	few	TGTGCCAGCAGACTCAGGGCGGACGAGCAGTACTTC	CASRLRADEQYF
14	TRBJ2-7	NA	TRBV4-2	NA	TGTGCTAGCAGCCAAACATCAAACCGCTACGAGCAGTACTTC	CASSQTSNRYEQYF
16	TRBJ2-2	TRBD2	TRBV4-2	NA	TGTGCCAGTAACCCGATGTCGGGACTAGCGACCGGGGAGCTGTTTTTT	CASNPMSGLATGELFF
14	TRBJ2-7	NA	TRBV11-2	NA	TGTGCCATCAGCCCCCAGAGGCTTTACTTCGAGCAGTACTTC	CAISPQRLYFEQYF
15	TRBJ2-7	NA	TRBV5-5	NA	TGTGCCATCAGCTTGACTGGTGCCAAAGCCTACGAGCAGTACTTC	CAISLTGAKAYEQYF
15	TRBJ2-3	NA	TRBV4-3	once	TGCACCAGCATCCAGACCGGAAATGGGGGGGATACGCAGTATTTT	CTSIQTGNGGDTQYF